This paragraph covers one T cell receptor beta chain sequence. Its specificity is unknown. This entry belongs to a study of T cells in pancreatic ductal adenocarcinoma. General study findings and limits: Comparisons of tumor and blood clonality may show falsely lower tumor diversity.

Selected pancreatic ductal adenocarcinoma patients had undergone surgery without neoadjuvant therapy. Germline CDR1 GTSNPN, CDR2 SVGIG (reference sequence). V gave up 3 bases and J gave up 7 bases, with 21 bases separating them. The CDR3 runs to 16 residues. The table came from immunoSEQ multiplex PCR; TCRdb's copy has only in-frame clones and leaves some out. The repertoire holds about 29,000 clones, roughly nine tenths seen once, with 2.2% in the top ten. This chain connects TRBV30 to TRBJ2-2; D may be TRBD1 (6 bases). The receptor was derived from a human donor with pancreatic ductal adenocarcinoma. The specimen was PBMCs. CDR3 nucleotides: TGTGCCTGGAGGATACAGGGCCAAGGACGTTACGGGGAGCTGTTTTTT. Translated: CAWRIQGQGRYGELFF. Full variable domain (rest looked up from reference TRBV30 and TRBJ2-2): SQTIHQWPATLVQPVGSPLSLECTVEGTSNPNLYWYRQAAGRGLQLLFYSVGIGQISSEVPQNLSASRPQDRQFILSSKKLLLSDSGFYLCAWRIQGQGRYGELFFGEGSRLTVL.